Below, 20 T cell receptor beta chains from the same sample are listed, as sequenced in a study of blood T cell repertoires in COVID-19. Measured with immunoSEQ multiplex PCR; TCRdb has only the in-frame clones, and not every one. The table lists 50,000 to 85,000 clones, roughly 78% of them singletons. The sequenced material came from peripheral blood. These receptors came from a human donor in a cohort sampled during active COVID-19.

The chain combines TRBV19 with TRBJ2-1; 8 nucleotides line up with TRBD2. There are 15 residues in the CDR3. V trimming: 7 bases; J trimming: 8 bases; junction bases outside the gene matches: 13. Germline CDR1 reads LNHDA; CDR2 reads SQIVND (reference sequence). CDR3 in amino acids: CASISRRSGSYEQFF. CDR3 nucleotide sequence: TGTGCCAGTATCTCTAGGAGGAGCGGGAGTTATGAGCAGTTCTTC.

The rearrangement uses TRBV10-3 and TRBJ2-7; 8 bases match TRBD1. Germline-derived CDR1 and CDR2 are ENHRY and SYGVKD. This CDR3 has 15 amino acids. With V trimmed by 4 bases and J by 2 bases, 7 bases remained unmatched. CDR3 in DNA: TGTGCCATCAGTGGCAACCCGACAGGGGCCTACGAGCAGTACTTC. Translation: CAISGNPTGAYEQYF.

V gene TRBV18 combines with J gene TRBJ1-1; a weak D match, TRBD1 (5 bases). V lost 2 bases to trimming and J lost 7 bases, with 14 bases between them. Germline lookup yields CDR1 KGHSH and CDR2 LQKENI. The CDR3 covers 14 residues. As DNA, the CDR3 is TGTGCCAGCTCACCAAACCGTTCGGGGGATGAAGCTTTCTTT. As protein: CASSPNRSGDEAFF. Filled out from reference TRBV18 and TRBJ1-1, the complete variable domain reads NAGVMQNPRHLVRRRGQEARLRCSPMKGHSHVYWYRQLPEEGLKFMVYLQKENIIDESGMPKERFSAEFPKEGPSILRIQQVVRGDSAAYFCASSPNRSGDEAFFGQGTRLTVV.

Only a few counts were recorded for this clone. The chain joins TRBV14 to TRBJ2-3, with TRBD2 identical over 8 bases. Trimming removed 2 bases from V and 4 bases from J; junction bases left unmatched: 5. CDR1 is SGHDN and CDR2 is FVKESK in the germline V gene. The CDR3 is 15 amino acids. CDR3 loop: CASSQLGLDSDTQYF. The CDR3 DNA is TGTGCCAGCAGCCAACTGGGACTAGACTCAGATACGCAGTATTTT.

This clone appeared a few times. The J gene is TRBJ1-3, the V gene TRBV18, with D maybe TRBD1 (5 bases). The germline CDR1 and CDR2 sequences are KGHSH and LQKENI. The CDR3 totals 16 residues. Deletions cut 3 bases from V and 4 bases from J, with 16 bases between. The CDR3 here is CASSPGPGGRGNTIYF. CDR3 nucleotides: TGTGCCAGCTCACCTGGCCCGGGGGGAAGAGGAAACACCATATATTTT.

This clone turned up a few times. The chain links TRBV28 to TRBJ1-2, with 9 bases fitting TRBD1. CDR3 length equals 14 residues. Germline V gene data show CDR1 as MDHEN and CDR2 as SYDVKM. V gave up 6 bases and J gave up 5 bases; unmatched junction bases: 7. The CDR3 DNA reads TGTGCCAGCAGGGTACAGGGGGCGCTTTATGGCTACACCTTC. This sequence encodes CASRVQGALYGYTF.

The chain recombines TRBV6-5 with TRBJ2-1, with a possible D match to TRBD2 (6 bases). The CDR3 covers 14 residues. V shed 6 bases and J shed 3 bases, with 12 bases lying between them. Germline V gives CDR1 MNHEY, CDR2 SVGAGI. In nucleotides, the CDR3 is TGTGCCAGCAGAGCGGAGGGCCACTACAATGAGCAGTTCTTC. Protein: CASRAEGHYNEQFF.

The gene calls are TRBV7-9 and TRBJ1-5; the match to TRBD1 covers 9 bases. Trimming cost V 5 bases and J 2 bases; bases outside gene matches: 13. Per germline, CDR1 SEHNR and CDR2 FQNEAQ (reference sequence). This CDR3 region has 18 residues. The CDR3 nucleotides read TGTGCCAGCAGCCAGACAGGGGGAGGAGGGTTTGGCAATCAGCCCCAGCATTTT. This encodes CASSQTGGGGFGNQPQHF.

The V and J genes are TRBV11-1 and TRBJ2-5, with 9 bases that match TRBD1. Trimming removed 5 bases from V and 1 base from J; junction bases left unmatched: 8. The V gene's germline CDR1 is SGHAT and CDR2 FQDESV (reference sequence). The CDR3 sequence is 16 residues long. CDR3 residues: CASSSGSTGGQETQYF. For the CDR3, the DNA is TGTGCCAGCAGCAGCGGGTCGACAGGGGGCCAAGAGACCCAGTACTTC.

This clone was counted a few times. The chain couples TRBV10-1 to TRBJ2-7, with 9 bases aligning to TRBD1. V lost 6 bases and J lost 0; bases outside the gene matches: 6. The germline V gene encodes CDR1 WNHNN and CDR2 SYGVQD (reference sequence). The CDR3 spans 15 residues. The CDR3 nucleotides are TGCGCCAGCAGCGCCGGGACAGGGAACTCCTACGAGCAGTACTTC. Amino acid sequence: CASSAGTGNSYEQYF.

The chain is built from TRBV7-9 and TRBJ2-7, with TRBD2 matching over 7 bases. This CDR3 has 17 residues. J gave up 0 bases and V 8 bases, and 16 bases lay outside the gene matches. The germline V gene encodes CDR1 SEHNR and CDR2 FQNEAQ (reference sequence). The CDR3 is CASRPSILAEGSYEQYF. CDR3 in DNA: TGTGCCAGCCGCCCTTCCATTCTAGCGGAAGGCTCCTACGAGCAGTACTTC.

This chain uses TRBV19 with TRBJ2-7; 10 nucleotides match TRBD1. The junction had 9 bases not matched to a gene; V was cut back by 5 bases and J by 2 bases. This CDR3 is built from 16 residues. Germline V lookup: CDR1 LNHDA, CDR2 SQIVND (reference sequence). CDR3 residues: CASSALTGTGAYEQYF. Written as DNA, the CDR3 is TGTGCCAGTAGTGCGCTTACCGGGACAGGGGCCTACGAGCAGTACTTC.

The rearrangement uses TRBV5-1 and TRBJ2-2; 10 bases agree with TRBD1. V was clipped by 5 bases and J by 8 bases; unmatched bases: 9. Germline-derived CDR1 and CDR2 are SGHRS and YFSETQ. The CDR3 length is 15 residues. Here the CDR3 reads CASRTTTGGPGELFF. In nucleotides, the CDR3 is TGCGCCAGCAGGACTACGACAGGGGGCCCGGGGGAGCTGTTTTTT.

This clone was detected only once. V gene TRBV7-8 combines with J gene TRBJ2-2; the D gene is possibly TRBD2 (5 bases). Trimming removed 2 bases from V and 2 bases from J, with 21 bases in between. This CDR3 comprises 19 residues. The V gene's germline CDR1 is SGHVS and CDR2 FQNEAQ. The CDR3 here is CASSLIVPRTRLNTGELFF. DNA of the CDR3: TGTGCCAGCAGCTTAATAGTGCCCCGAACTAGACTCAACACCGGGGAGCTGTTTTTT.

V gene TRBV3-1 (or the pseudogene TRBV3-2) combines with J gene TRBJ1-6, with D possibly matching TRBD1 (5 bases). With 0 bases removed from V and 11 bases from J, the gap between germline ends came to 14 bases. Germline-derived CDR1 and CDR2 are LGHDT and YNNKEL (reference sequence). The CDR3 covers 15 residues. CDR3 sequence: CASSQDGAGGAPLHF. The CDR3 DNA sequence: TGTGCCAGCAGCCAAGATGGGGCGGGGGGGGCACCCCTCCACTTT.

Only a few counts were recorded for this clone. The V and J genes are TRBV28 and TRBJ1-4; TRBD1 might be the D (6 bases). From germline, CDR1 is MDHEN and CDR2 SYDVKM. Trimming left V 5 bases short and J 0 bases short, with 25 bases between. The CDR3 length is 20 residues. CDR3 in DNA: TGTGCCAGCAGTGCCAATCTCTGGGGACAAAAGATTGCAACTAATGAAAAACTGTTTTTT. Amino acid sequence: CASSANLWGQKIATNEKLFF.

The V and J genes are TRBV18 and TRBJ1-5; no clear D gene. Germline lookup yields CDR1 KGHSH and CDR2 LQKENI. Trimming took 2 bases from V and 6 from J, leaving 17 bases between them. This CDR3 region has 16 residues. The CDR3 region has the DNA TGTGCCAGCTCACCAGTAGCGTCGGGAAGGAGTCAGCCCCAGCATTTT. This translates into CASSPVASGRSQPQHF.

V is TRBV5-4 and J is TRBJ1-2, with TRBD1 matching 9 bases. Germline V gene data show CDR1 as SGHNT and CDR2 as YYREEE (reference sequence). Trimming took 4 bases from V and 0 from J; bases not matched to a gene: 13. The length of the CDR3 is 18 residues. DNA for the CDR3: TGTGCCAGCAGCCAAGGCGGGGGACAGGGACCTGCTAACTATGGCTACACCTTC. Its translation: CASSQGGGQGPANYGYTF. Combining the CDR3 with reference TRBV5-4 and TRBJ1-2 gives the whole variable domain ETGVTQSPTHLIKTRGQQVTLRCSSQSGHNTVSWYQQALGQGPQFIFQYYREEENGRGNFPPRFSGLQFPNYSSELNVNALELDDSALYLCASSQGGGQGPANYGYTFGSGTRLTVV.

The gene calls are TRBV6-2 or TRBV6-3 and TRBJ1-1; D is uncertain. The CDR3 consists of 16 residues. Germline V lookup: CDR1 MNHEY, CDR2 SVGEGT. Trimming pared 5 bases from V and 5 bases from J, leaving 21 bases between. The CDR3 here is CASSRPAGRGGTEAFF. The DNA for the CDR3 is TGTGCCAGCAGTCGCCCAGCCGGCCGCGGCGGGACTGAAGCTTTCTTT.

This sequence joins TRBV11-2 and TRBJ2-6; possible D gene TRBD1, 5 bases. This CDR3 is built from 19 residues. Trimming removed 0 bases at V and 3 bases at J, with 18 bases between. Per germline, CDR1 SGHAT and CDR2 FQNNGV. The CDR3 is CASSLDYAGRSRGANVLTF. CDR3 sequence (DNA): TGTGCCAGCAGCTTAGATTATGCAGGGCGATCTCGTGGGGCCAACGTCCTGACTTTC.